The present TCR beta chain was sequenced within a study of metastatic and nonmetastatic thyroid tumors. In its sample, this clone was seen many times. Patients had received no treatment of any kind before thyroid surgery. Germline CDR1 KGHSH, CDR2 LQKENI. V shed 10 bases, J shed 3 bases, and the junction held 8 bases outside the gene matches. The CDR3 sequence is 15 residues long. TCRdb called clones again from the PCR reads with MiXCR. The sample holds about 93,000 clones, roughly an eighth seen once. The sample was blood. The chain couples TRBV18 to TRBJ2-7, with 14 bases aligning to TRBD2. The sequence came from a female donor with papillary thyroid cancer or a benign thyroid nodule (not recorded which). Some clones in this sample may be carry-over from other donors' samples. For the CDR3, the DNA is TGTGCCACTTCCCGGACTAGCGGGAGGTTCTACGAGCAGTACTTC. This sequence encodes CATSRTSGRFYEQYF.